Sequencing of this TCR beta chain was carried out in a study of beta chain features in type 1 diabetes. CDR1 and CDR2 (germline): GTSNPN, SVGIG (reference sequence). With V trimmed by 4 bases and J by 0 bases, 11 bases remained unmatched. The length of the CDR3 is 16 residues. Findings and caveats of the study: Comparison showed that naive, central memory and Treg TCRB repertoires appeared more similar among patients than among healthy donors. Shortening that was moderate but significant affected the TCRB CDR3s of Type 1 diabetes patients in all four CD4+ subsets.

What was sequenced were expressed TCRB transcripts, since all of the isolated RNA had been reverse transcribed. The table came from immunoSEQ multiplex PCR; TCRdb's copy has only in-frame clones and leaves some out. Of about 270,000 clones listed, approximately 14% are singletons. In this sample, this clone turned up a few times. The antigen is unknown. Each population that was sorted was more than 98% pure. The gene calls are TRBV30 and TRBJ1-2; TRBD1 matches 7 bases. This clonotype was obtained from a man younger than 45 with type 1 diabetes. The specimen was naive CD4+ T cells from blood. CDR3 in amino acids: CAWIPWRGTANYGYTF. The CDR3 nucleotides are TGTGCCTGGATCCCATGGCGCGGGACAGCTAACTATGGCTACACCTTC.